This T cell receptor beta chain stems from a study of glioma-infiltrating T cells after dendritic cell vaccination. V lost 3 bases, J lost 14 bases, and 10 bases stayed unmatched. Germline V gene data show CDR1 as MNHEY and CDR2 as SVGAGI. This CDR3 has 15 residues. Time point here: after dendritic cell vaccination, including at tumor progression/relapse. Here immunoSEQ multiplex PCR was the method, and the copy in TCRdb shows in-frame clones only, minus some. The table records 50,000 to 70,000 clones, roughly 80% of them present only once. The sample here was blood, taken after dendritic cell vaccination. This TCR was sampled from a human donor with glioblastoma. The chain recombines TRBV6-5 with TRBJ1-6, with 10 bases identical to TRBD1. The CDR3 region has the DNA TGTGCCAGCAGTTATTCCGACAGGGGGCCTGGAACCCTCCACTTT. It encodes CASSYSDRGPGTLHF.